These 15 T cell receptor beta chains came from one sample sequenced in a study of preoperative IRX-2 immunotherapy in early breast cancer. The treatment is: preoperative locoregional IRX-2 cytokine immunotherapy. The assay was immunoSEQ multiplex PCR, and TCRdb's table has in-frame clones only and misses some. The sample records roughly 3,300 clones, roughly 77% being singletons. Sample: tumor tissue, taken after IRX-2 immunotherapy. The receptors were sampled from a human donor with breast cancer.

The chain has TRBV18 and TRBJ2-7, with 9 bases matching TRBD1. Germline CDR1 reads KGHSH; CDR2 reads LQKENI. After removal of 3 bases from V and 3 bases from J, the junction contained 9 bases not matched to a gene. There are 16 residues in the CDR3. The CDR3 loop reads CASSPFTGTGNYEQYF. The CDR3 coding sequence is TGTGCCAGCTCACCCTTTACCGGGACAGGGAACTACGAGCAGTACTTC.

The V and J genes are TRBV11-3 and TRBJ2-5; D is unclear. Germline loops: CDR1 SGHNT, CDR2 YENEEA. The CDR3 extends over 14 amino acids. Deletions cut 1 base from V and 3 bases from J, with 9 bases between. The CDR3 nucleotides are TGTGCCAGCAGCTTAGGGCTAGAGAAAGAGACCCAGTACTTC. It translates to CASSLGLEKETQYF.

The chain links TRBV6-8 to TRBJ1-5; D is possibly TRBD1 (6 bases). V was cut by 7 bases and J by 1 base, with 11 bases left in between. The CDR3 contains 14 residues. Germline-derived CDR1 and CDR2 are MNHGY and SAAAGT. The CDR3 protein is CASITGSSNQPQHF. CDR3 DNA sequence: TGTGCCAGCATTACAGGGTCCAGCAATCAGCCCCAGCATTTT.

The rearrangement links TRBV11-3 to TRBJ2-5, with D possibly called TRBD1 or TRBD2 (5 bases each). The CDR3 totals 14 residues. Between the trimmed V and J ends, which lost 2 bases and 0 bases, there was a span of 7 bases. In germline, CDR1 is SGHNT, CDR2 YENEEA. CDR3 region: CASSLWGNQETQYF. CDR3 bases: TGTGCCAGCAGCTTATGGGGGAACCAAGAGACCCAGTACTTC. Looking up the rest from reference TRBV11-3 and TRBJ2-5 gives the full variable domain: EAGVVQSPRYKIIEKKQPVAFWCNPISGHNTLYWYLQNLGQGPELLIRYENEEAVDDSQLPKDRFSAERLKGVDSTLKIQPAELGDSAVYLCASSLWGNQETQYFGPGTRLLVL.

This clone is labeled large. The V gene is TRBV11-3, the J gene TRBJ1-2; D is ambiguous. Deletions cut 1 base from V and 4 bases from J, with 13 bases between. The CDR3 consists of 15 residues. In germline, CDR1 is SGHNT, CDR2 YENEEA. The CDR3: CASSLGRAPGYGYTF. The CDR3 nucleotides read TGTGCCAGCAGCTTAGGGAGGGCCCCAGGCTATGGCTACACCTTC.

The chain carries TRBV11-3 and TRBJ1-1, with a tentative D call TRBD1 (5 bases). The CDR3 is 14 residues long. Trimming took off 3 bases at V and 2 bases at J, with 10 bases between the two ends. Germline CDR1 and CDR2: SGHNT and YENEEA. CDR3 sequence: CASSFLGGNTEAFF. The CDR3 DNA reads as TGTGCCAGCAGCTTCCTGGGGGGAAACACTGAAGCTTTCTTT.

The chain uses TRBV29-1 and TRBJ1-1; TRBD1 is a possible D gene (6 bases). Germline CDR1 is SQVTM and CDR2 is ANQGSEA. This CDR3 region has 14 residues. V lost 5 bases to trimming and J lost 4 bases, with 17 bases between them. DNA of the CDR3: TGCAGCGTTCTTGGGACACTCAGAAGCACTGAAGCTTTCTTT. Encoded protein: CSVLGTLRSTEAFF. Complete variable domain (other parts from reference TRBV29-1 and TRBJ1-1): SAVISQKPSRDICQRGTSLTIQCQVDSQVTMMFWYRQQPGQSLTLIATANQGSEATYESGFVIDKFPISRPNLTFSTLTVSNMSPEDSSIYLCSVLGTLRSTEAFFGQGTRLTVV.

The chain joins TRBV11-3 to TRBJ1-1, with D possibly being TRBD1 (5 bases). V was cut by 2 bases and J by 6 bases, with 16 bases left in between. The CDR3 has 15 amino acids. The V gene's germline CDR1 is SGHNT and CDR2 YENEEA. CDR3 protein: CASSLPRGVGAEAFF. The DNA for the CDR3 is TGTGCCAGCAGCTTACCGCGCGGGGTGGGGGCTGAAGCTTTCTTT. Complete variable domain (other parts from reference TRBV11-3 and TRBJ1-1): EAGVVQSPRYKIIEKKQPVAFWCNPISGHNTLYWYLQNLGQGPELLIRYENEEAVDDSQLPKDRFSAERLKGVDSTLKIQPAELGDSAVYLCASSLPRGVGAEAFFGQGTRLTVV.

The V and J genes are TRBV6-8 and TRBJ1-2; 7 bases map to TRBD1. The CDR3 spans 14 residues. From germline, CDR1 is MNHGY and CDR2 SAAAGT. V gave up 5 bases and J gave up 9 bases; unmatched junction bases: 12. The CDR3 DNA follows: TGTGCCAGCAGTATTAATGGACAGGTCCAACGCTACACCTTC. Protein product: CASSINGQVQRYTF.

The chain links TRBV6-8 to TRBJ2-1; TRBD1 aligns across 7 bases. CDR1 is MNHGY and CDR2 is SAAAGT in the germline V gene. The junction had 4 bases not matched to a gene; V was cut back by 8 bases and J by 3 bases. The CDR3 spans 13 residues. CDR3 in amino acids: CASAGTDYNEQFF. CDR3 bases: TGTGCCAGCGCCGGGACAGACTACAATGAGCAGTTCTTC.

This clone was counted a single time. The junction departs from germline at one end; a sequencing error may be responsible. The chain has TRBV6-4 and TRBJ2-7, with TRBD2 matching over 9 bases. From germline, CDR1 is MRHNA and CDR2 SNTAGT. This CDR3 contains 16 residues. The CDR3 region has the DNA TGTGCCATCAGTACCCCGGCTAGCGGGGTTCTCTACGAGCAGTACTTC. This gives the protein CAISTPASGVLYEQYF.

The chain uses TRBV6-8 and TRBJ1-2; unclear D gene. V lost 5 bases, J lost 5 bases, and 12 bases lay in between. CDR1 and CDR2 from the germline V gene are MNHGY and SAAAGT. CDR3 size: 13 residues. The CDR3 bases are TGTGCCAGCAGTGACCTTCGGTGGTATGGCTACACCTTC. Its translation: CASSDLRWYGYTF.

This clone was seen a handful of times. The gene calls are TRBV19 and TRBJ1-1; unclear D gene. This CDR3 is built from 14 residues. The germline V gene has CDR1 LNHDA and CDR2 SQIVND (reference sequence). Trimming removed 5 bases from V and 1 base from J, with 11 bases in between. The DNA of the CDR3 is TGTGCCAGTAGTGCCCATGGAGAGAACACTGAAGCTTTCTTT. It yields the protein CASSAHGENTEAFF.

CDR3 nucleotide sequence: TGTGCCAGCAGCACCGGGACAGGGTCCGTCACTGAAGCTTTCTTT. Its translation: CASSTGTGSVTEAFF. The V gene is TRBV11-3, the J gene TRBJ1-1, with 9 bases aligning to TRBD1. Germline V gene sequence: CDR1 SGHNT, CDR2 YENEEA. V dropped 5 bases and J dropped 4; count of bases not matched to a gene: 8. CDR3 size: 15 residues.

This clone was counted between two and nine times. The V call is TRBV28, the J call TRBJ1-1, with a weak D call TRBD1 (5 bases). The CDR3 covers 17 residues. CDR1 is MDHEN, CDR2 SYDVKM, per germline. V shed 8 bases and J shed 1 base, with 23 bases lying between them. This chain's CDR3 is CASVPMGEGRGNTEAFF. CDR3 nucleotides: TGTGCCAGCGTTCCAATGGGGGAGGGGAGAGGGAACACTGAAGCTTTCTTT.